These T cell receptor beta chains were read from a single sample in a study of T cells in Graves' hyperthyroidism and ophthalmopathy. TCRdb itself ran the multiplex PCR reads through MiXCR, one entry per CDR3 protein. The sample lists some 300,000 distinct CDR3 sequences, approximately 15% seen once, with around 34% in the top ten. The sample consisted of blood. The receptors were gathered from a man aged 25-40 years with Graves' hyperthyroidism. CDR3s include the opening cysteine and the closing phenylalanine or tryptophan. D genes are given only for firm matches. Size values are once, few and many counts, or a class for expanded clones, and some rows have none.

TRBV6-1	TRBJ2-5	many	-	TGTGCCAGCAGTTTCGCAGGGGACGATCAAGAGACCCAGTACTTC	CASSFAGDDQETQYF
TRBV20-1	TRBJ2-5	many	-	TGCAGTGCTAGAGATTCGGGCAGGGGAGAAGAGACCCAGTACTTC	CSARDSGRGEETQYF
TRBV20-1	TRBJ1-5	-	TRBD1	TGCAGTGCTAGTAGAACAGGGGGCAGTCAGCCCCAGCATTTT	CSASRTGGSQPQHF
TRBV6-1	TRBJ1-1	many	-	TGTGCCAGCAGTGAAGTGGAGGAAACTGAAGCTTTCTTT	CASSEVEETEAFF
TRBV6-1	TRBJ1-2	once	-	TGTGCCAGCTTAGGGGTCCTTGGGGCTCCGGGAGACTATGGCTACACCTTC	CASLGVLGAPGDYGYTF
TRBV20-1	TRBJ2-3	many	-	TGCAGTGCTAGAGTCTCCTCCGATACGCAGTATTTT	CSARVSSDTQYF
TRBV20-1	TRBJ1-2	few	TRBD1	TGCAGTGCTAGAGGGAGACAGGGACTTTCCTTC	CSARGRQGLSF
TRBV15	TRBJ2-7	few	-	TGTGCGGCAGGGGAAGGCTACGAGCAGTACTTC	CAAGEGYEQYF
TRBV27	TRBJ2-7	many	-	TGTGCCAGCAGCCACACCGTAGGGGGGGGCTACGAGCAGTACTTC	CASSHTVGGGYEQYF
TRBV2	TRBJ2-3	many	TRBD2	TGTGCCAGCAGGAGACTAGCGGGAGAAACAGATACGCAGTATTTT	CASRRLAGETDTQYF
TRBV11-1	TRBJ2-7	many	-	TGTGCCAGCAGCGCCCTCGGGGGCGAGCAGTACTTC	CASSALGGEQYF
TRBV18	TRBJ2-5	-	-	TGTGCCAGCTCACCCGATCTTGCAGGGATGGCCAAAGAGACCCAGTACTTC	CASSPDLAGMAKETQYF
TRBV20-1	TRBJ2-3	few	-	TGCAGCGTTGTTGCAGAAACTAGCACAGATACGCAGTATTTT	CSVVAETSTDTQYF
TRBV20-1	TRBJ2-7	-	TRBD2	TGCAGTGCCCGGCGGGAGACCAACGAGCAGTACTTC	CSARRETNEQYF
TRBV12-3/TRBV12-4	TRBJ2-1	many	TRBD2	TGTGCCAGCAGTTTTAGCGGGCCAGACAATGAGCAGTTCTTC	CASSFSGPDNEQFF
TRBV11-3	TRBJ2-3	many	TRBD2	TGTGCCAGCATCAACCGGGCAGCGGGAGGACCCACAGATACGCAGTATTTT	CASINRAAGGPTDTQYF
TRBV29-1	TRBJ1-1	few	-	TGCAGCGTCCCTCGTCCGACAGGTCGGCGTGAAGCTTTCTTT	CSVPRPTGRREAFF
TRBV20-1	TRBJ1-1	many	-	TGCAGTGCTGGAGGGGAAGCTTTCTTT	CSAGGEAFF
TRBV25-1	TRBJ2-1	-	-	TGTGCCAGCAGTGACCACCAAACCGGAAATGAGCAGTTCTTC	CASSDHQTGNEQFF
TRBV24-1	TRBJ2-3	-	TRBD2	TGTGCCACCCGCGGGGGTTTCATCACAGATACGCAGTATTTT	CATRGGFITDTQYF
TRBV5-1	TRBJ2-1	-	TRBD2	TGCGCCAGCAGCGCCATTACTAGCGAGGATGAGCAGTTCTTC	CASSAITSEDEQFF
TRBV7-3	TRBJ2-1	many	TRBD2	TGTGCCAGCAGCGCTAGCGGGACTGAGCAGTTCTTC	CASSASGTEQFF
TRBV20-1	TRBJ2-7	many	TRBD2	TGCAGTGCTAGGGATACCGGGACTAGCGGGACCGAGCAGTACTTC	CSARDTGTSGTEQYF
TRBV28	TRBJ2-1	-	-	TGTGCCAGCAGTTTATTTCCGCCTAGCCCTTTGATGAGCTCCTACAATGAGCAGTTCTTC	CASSLFPPSPLMSSYNEQFF
TRBV7-2	TRBJ2-7	many	-	TGTGCCAGCAGCCCCGGGACTTTCATCTACGAGCAGTACTTC	CASSPGTFIYEQYF
TRBV5-1	TRBJ2-4	-	-	TGCGCCAGCAGCTTGGGAAACATTCAGTACTTC	CASSLGNIQYF
TRBV6-1	TRBJ2-7	-	TRBD2	TGTGCCAGCAAGGGACTAGTAGGGGAGCAGTACTTC	CASKGLVGEQYF
TRBV9	TRBJ1-5	many	TRBD1	TGTGCCAGCAGCGTAGGGGGACAGGGGCCTCAGCCCCAGCATTTT	CASSVGGQGPQPQHF
TRBV6-1	TRBJ2-1	many	TRBD1	TGTGCCAGCAGTAACATCGCGACAGGGGGCAATGAGCAGTTCTTC	CASSNIATGGNEQFF
TRBV5-1	TRBJ2-1	few	-	TGCGCCACTTCGGAGGAGAGTTTCTACAATGAGCAGTTCTTC	CATSEESFYNEQFF
TRBV2	TRBJ2-5	many	-	TGTGCCAGCAGTGTTGGGGCTGGAGAGACCCAGTACTTC	CASSVGAGETQYF
TRBV30	TRBJ1-2	many	-	TGTGCCTGGAGTGTAGACGAGAACTATGGCTACACCTTC	CAWSVDENYGYTF
TRBV7-8	TRBJ2-7	few	-	TGTGCCAGCAGCTTAGCCGGAAGTTTTAGCGAGCAGTACTTC	CASSLAGSFSEQYF
TRBV19	TRBJ2-1	-	-	TGTGCCAGTAGTATTGTTGGGTACGGGTACAATGAGCAGTTCTTC	CASSIVGYGYNEQFF
TRBV12-3/TRBV12-4	TRBJ2-7	many	-	TGTGCCAGCAGCCCTAGCGATCCCACCTACGAGCAGTACTTC	CASSPSDPTYEQYF
TRBV11-2	TRBJ2-1	many	-	TGTGCCAGCAGCCGAGTTACGGACTACAGGAATGAGCAGTTCTTC	CASSRVTDYRNEQFF
TRBV4-1	TRBJ1-1	few	-	TGCGCCAGCAGCCAAGATAAGCCAGGGTGGGCTTTCTTT	CASSQDKPGWAFF
TRBV6-1	TRBJ1-4	few	TRBD1	TGTGCCAGCAGTTCGGACAGGGGGTGGGAAAAACTGTTTTTT	CASSSDRGWEKLFF
TRBV5-1	TRBJ1-5	-	-	TGCGCCAGCAGCCCCCCCCCCGACAGGACTTGGAATGGCAATCAGCCCCAGCATTTT	CASSPPPDRTWNGNQPQHF
TRBV27	TRBJ2-7	many	-	TGTGCCAGCAGTTTGGACAGTACCTACGAGCAGTACTTC	CASSLDSTYEQYF
TRBV20-1	TRBJ2-7	-	-	TGCAGTGCTAGAGTTGGGTTGGCGGTTCCCTACGAGCAGTACTTC	CSARVGLAVPYEQYF